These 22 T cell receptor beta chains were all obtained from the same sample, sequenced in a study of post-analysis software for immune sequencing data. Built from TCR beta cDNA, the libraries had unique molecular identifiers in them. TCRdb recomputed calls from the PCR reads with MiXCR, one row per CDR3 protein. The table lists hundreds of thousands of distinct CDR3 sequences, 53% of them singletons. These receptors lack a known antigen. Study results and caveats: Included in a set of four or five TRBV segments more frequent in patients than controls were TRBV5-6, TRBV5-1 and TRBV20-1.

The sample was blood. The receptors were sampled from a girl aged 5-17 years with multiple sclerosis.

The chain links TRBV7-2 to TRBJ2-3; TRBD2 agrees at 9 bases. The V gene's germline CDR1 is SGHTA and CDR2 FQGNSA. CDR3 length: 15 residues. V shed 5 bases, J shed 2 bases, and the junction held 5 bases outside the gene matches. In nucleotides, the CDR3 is TGTGCCAGCAGCCAACAGCGGGGGGTCACAGATACGCAGTATTTT. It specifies CASSQQRGVTDTQYF.

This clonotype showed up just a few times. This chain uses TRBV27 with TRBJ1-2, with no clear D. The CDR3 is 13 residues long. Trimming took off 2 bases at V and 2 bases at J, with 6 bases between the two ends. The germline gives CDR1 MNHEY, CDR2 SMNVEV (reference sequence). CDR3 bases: TGTGCCAGCAGTTTAAGGGAGAACTATGGCTACACCTTC. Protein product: CASSLRENYGYTF.

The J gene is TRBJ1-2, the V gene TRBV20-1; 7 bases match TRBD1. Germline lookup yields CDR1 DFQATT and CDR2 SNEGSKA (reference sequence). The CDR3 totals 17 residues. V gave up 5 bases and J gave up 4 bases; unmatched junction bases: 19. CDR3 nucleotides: TGCAGTGCTCCACGCCGATTGGACAGGCTGGTAGGCTATGGCTACACCTTC. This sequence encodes CSAPRRLDRLVGYGYTF.

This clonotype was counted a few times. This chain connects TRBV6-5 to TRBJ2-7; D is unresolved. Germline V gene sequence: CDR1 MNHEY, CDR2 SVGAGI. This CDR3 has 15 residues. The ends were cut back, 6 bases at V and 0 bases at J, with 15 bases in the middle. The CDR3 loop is CASRPGPIPSYEQYF. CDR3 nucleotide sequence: TGTGCCAGCAGACCGGGTCCGATCCCCTCCTACGAGCAGTACTTC.

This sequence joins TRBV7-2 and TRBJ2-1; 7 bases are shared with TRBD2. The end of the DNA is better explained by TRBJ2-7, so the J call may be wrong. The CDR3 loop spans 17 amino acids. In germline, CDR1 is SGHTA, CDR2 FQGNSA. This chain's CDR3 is CASSLPMGLAVYNEQYF. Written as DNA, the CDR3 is TGTGCCAGCAGCTTACCCATGGGGCTAGCGGTCTACAATGAGCAGTACTTC.

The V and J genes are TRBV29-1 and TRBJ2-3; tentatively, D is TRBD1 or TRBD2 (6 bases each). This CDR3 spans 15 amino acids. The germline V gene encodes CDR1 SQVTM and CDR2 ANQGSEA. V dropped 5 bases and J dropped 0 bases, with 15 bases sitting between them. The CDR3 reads CSVRGTTSSTDTQYF. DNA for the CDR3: TGCAGCGTTCGCGGGACAACATCGAGCACAGATACGCAGTATTTT.

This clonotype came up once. CDR3 protein: CASSLVSRNQPQHF. In DNA form, the CDR3 reads TGTGCCAGCAGCTTAGTGTCAAGAAATCAGCCCCAGCATTTT. The chain uses TRBV7-8 and TRBJ1-5; D call uncertain. There are 14 residues in the CDR3. The germline V gene encodes CDR1 SGHVS and CDR2 FQNEAQ. Trimming shortened V by 1 base and J by 4 bases, and 8 bases separated the two germline ends.

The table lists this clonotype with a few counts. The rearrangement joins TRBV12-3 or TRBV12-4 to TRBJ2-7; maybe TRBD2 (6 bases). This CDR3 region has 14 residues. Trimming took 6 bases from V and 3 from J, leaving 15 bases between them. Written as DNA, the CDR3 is TGTGCCAGCAGCCCTAACCCCGGGGGCTACGAGCAGTACTTC. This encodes CASSPNPGGYEQYF.

Here the CDR3 reads CASSFVLPLQETQYF. The CDR3 nucleotides read TGTGCCAGCAGCTTCGTTCTGCCCCTACAAGAGACCCAGTACTTC. The chain couples TRBV5-5 to TRBJ2-5; D call uncertain. Germline V gene data show CDR1 as SGHKS and CDR2 as YYEKEE (reference sequence). This CDR3 has 15 amino acids. V was trimmed by 2 bases and J by 2 bases, leaving 13 bases between them.

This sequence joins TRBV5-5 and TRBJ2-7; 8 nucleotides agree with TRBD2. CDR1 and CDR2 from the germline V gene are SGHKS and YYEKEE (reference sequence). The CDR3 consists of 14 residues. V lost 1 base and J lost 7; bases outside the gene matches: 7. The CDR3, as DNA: TGTGCCAGCAGCTTGAAAGCGGGAGCGGGAGAGCAGTACTTC. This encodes CASSLKAGAGEQYF.

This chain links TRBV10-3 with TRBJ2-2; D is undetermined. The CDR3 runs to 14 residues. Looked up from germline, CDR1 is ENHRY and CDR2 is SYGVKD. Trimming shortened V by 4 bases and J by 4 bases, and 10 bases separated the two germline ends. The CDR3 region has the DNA TGTGCCATCAGTGTTCGGCTGGGCACCGGGGAGCTGTTTTTT. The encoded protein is CAISVRLGTGELFF.

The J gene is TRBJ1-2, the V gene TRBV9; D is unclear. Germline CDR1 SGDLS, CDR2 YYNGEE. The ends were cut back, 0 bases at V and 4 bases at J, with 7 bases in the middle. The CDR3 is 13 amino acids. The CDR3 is CASSVDESYGYTF. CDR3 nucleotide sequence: TGTGCCAGCAGCGTAGACGAGAGCTATGGCTACACCTTC.

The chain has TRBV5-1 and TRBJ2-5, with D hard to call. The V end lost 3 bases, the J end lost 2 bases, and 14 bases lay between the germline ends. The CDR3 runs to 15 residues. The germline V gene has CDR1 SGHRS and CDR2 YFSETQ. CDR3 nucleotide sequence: TGCGCCAGCAGCTCGGATGGACGGCTACAAGAGACCCAGTACTTC. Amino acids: CASSSDGRLQETQYF.

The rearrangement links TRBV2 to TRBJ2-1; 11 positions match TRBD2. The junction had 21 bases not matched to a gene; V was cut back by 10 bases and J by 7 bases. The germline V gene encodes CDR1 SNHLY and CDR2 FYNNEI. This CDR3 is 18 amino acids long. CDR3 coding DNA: TGTGCCAACATACTAGCGGGGGCCCCGGACATCTCGGGGAATGAGCAGTTCTTC. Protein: CANILAGAPDISGNEQFF.

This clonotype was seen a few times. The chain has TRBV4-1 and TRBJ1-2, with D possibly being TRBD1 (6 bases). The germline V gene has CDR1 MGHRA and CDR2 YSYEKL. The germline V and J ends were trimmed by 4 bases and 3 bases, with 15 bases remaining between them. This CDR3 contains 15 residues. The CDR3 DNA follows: TGCGCCAGCAGCCCCGGGGGGGGCTCGGACTATGGCTACACCTTC. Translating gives CASSPGGGSDYGYTF.

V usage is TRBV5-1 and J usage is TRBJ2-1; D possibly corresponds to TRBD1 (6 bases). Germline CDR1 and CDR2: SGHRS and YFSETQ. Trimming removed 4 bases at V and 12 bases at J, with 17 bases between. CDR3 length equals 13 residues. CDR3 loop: CASSIPGQNSQFF. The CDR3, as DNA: TGCGCCAGCAGCATTCCGGGACAAAATTCGCAGTTCTTC.

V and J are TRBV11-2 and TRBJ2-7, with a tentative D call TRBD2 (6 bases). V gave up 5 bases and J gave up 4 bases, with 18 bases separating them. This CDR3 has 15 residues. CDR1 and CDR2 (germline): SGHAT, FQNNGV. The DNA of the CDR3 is TGTGCCAGCAGCCTACGGCCCGGGAGTACATACGAGCAGTACTTC. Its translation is CASSLRPGSTYEQYF.

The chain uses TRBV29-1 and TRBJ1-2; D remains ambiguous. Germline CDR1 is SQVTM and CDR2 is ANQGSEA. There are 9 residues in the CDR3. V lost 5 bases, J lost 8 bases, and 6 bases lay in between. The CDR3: CSVSEGYTF. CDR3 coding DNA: TGCAGCGTTTCGGAAGGCTACACCTTC.

The CDR3 loop reads CASSLVGGDSYEQYF. CDR3 coding DNA: TGTGCCAGCAGCTTAGTAGGGGGCGACTCCTACGAGCAGTACTTC. The rearrangement uses TRBV7-2 and TRBJ2-7, with 7 bases aligning to TRBD1. The CDR3 runs 15 residues. With V trimmed by 1 base and J by 0 bases, 3 bases remained unmatched. Germline loops: CDR1 SGHTA, CDR2 FQGNSA.

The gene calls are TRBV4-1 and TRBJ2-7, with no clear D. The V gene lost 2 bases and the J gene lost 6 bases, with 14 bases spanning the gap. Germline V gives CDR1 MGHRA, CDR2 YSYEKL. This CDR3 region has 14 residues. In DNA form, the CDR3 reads TGCGCCAGCAGCCAATTAAGATTAGAAGGCGAGCAGTACTTC. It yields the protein CASSQLRLEGEQYF.

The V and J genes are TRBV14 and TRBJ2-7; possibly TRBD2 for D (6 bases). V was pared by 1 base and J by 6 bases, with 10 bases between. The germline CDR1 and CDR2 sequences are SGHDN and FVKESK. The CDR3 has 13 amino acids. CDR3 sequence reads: CASSQVGGCEQYF. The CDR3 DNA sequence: TGTGCCAGCAGCCAAGTCGGGGGATGCGAGCAGTACTTC. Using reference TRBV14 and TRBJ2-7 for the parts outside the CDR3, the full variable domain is EAGVTQFPSHSVIEKGQTVTLRCDPISGHDNLYWYRRVMGKEIKFLLHFVKESKQDESGMPNNRFLAERTGGTYSTLKVQPAELEDSGVYFCASSQVGGCEQYFGPGTRLTVT.

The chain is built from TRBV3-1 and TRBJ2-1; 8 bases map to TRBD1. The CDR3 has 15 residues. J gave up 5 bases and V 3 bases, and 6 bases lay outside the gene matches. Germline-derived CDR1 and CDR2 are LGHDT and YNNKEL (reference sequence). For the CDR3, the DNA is TGTGCCAGCAGCCATAGACAGGGGATCGACAATGAGCAGTTCTTC. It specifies CASSHRQGIDNEQFF.